The following is a T cell receptor beta chain sequence with its context. Its target is not known. One end of the junction varies from germline; a read error may be responsible. This sample was taken from a study of T cell repertoires in cytomegalovirus infection. Overall study findings and caveats: HLA-C-restricted CMV-specific TCR beta clonotypes were dominant in the ex vivo response.

Germline-derived CDR1 and CDR2 are LNHNV and YYDKDF (reference sequence). The CDR3 length is 14 residues. Each CDR3 protein gets one entry after TCRdb re-called the reads with MiXCR. Among just over 450,000 distinct CDR3 sequences listed, about two fifths were seen once. This TCR derives from a human donor in good health (CMV status not recorded). Some clones in this sample may be carry-over from other donors' samples. This chain joins TRBV15 and TRBJ1-3; no reliable D call. The source was cultured PBMCs, collected from culture after CMV antigen stimulation. This CDR3 reads CATSRVVLENTTYF. The CDR3, as DNA: TGTGCCACCAGCAGGGTCGTTCTGGAAAACACCACATATTTT. Filled out from reference TRBV15 and TRBJ1-3, the complete variable domain reads DAMVIQNPRYQVTQFGKPVTLSCSQTLNHNVMYWYQQKSSQAPKLLFHYYDKDFNNEADTPDNFQSRRPNTSFCFLDIRSPGLGDTAMYLCATSRVVLENTTYFGEGSWLTVV.